Below are 2 T cell receptor beta chains sequenced from a single sample in a study of T cell repertoires in cytomegalovirus infection. The antigens for these receptors are not known. TCRdb re-derived calls from the reads in MiXCR, one entry per CDR3 protein. Among about half a million distinct CDR3 sequences listed, 30% to 35% were seen once. The sequencing here drew on cultured PBMCs, taken from culture after CMV antigen stimulation. Every receptor here comes from a human donor in good health (CMV status not recorded). Some clones in this sample may be carry-over from other donors' samples.

The rearrangement links TRBV12-3 or TRBV12-4 to TRBJ1-2; D gene ambiguous. The V gene lost 4 bases and the J gene lost 6 bases, with 9 bases spanning the gap. The length of the CDR3 is 12 residues. CDR3 sequence: CASSSWGDGYTF. CDR3 nucleotide sequence: TGTGCCAGCAGTTCATGGGGAGATGGCTACACCTTC.

This clonotype was picked up a small number of times. This chain joins TRBV7-9 and TRBJ2-4; D uncertain. V lost 5 bases and J 0 bases, leaving 8 bases between the germline ends. The CDR3 loop spans 14 amino acids. Looked up from germline, CDR1 is SEHNR and CDR2 is FQNEAQ (reference sequence). The CDR3 protein is CASSRGLAKNIQYF. The CDR3 region has the DNA TGTGCCAGCAGCCGCGGCCTAGCCAAAAACATTCAGTACTTC.